These 27 T cell receptor beta chains were sequenced from one sample in a study of shared clonotypes between healthy human individuals. Assay: immunoSEQ multiplex PCR; the TCRdb copy retains only in-frame clones and omits some. The sample holds approximately 470,000 clones, around 73% seen once. Sequencing was done on a sample of PBMCs. The receptors stem from a woman in her forties in good health. Some clones in this sample may be carry-over from other donors' samples.

This sequence joins TRBV7-2 and TRBJ1-2, with TRBD1 matching 8 bases. This CDR3 comprises 14 residues. Germline CDR1 SGHTA, CDR2 FQGNSA. With 5 bases clipped from V and 5 bases from J, the junction kept 7 bases outside the gene matches. In nucleotides, the CDR3 is TGTGCCAGCAGCCTCAGGGGGCAATTATATGGCTACACCTTC. Its protein product is CASSLRGQLYGYTF.

The table lists this clone with a count of one. This chain joins TRBV7-3 and TRBJ2-3, with D perhaps matching TRBD2 (6 bases). Germline V gives CDR1 SGHTA, CDR2 FQGTGA. V was clipped by 5 bases and J by 0 bases, with 12 bases between them. This CDR3 has 15 residues. The chain's CDR3 is CASSRNGGSTDTQYF. In nucleotides, the CDR3 is TGTGCCAGCAGCCGCAATGGAGGGAGCACAGATACGCAGTATTTT.

The chain couples TRBV29-1 to TRBJ2-7; 7 bases match TRBD1. The trim removed 4 bases at V and 1 base at J, leaving 4 bases unmatched. This CDR3 contains 13 residues. Germline CDR1 and CDR2: SQVTM and ANQGSEA. The DNA of the CDR3 is TGCAGCGTTGGCATGACAGGGTCCTACGAGCAGTACTTC. This encodes CSVGMTGSYEQYF.

This chain links TRBV9 with TRBJ2-7; 8 nucleotides match TRBD1. The V segment lost 3 bases and the J segment 2 bases; nucleotides outside the gene matches: 7. From germline, CDR1 is SGDLS and CDR2 YYNGEE. CDR3 size: 15 residues. CDR3 DNA: TGTGCCAGCAGCGCCGGACAGGGTATTGCCTACGAGCAGTACTTC. Translated: CASSAGQGIAYEQYF.

This clone was seen many times. V and J are TRBV28 and TRBJ2-3; possible D gene TRBD1, 6 bases. Looked up from germline, CDR1 is MDHEN and CDR2 is SYDVKM. V shed 3 bases and J shed 0 bases, with 13 bases lying between them. The CDR3 runs 16 residues. The CDR3 here is CASSFWGRTSTDTQYF. Here the CDR3 DNA reads TGTGCCAGCAGTTTTTGGGGGCGGACAAGCACAGATACGCAGTATTTT.

V usage is TRBV9 and J usage is TRBJ2-7, with TRBD2 matching 16 bases. The J segment lost 2 bases and the V segment lost 0 bases, leaving 8 bases of the junction unmatched. This CDR3 spans 19 amino acids. The germline gives CDR1 SGDLS, CDR2 YYNGEE. CDR3 sequence: CASSVGPGLAGGFAYEQYF. For the CDR3, the DNA is TGTGCCAGCAGCGTAGGTCCGGGACTAGCGGGAGGGTTCGCCTACGAGCAGTACTTC. Together with reference TRBV9 and TRBJ2-7, the CDR3 gives the full variable domain: DSGVTQTPKHLITATGQRVTLRCSPRSGDLSVYWYQQSLDQGLQFLIQYYNGEERAKGNILERFSAQQFPDLHSELNLSSLELGDSALYFCASSVGPGLAGGFAYEQYFGPGTRLTVT.

This clone was seen only once. The chain couples TRBV7-3 to TRBJ2-3, with unresolved D. V was pared by 4 bases and J by 3 bases, with 11 bases between. Germline CDR1 reads SGHTA; CDR2 reads FQGTGA. This CDR3 spans 14 amino acids. The CDR3 loop reads CASSSLGLTDTQYF. CDR3 sequence (DNA): TGTGCCAGCAGCTCTCTCGGGCTGACAGATACGCAGTATTTT.

The chain recombines TRBV4-1 with TRBJ2-5; TRBD1 agrees at 8 bases. Germline CDR1 MGHRA, CDR2 YSYEKL. The CDR3 is 14 amino acids. V was pared by 6 bases and J by 3 bases, with 6 bases of the junction left unmatched. CDR3 DNA sequence: TGCGCCAGCAGAAGGACAGGGTCGAAAGAGACCCAGTACTTC. This translates into CASRRTGSKETQYF.

The rearrangement uses TRBV5-5 and TRBJ2-7; no definite D call. Germline CDR1 reads SGHKS; CDR2 reads YYEKEE (reference sequence). The CDR3 runs to 13 residues. Trimming removed 0 bases at V and 3 bases at J, with 7 bases between. CDR3 nucleotides: TGTGCCAGCAGCTTGGACACACACTACGAGCAGTACTTC. It codes for CASSLDTHYEQYF.

The chain recombines TRBV11-2 with TRBJ2-7; no reliable D call. V was pared by 1 base and J by 5 bases, with 9 bases between. The germline CDR1 and CDR2 sequences are SGHAT and FQNNGV. The CDR3 consists of 13 residues. CDR3 in DNA: TGTGCCAGCAGCTTAGCCCCCCGGGACGAGCAGTACTTC. This encodes CASSLAPRDEQYF.

V gene TRBV7-9 combines with J gene TRBJ2-2; 11 nucleotides match TRBD2. The CDR3 totals 16 residues. V shed 5 bases, J shed 6 bases, and the junction held 8 bases outside the gene matches. Looked up from germline, CDR1 is SEHNR and CDR2 is FQNEAQ (reference sequence). CDR3 loop: CASSPIAGGPPGELFF. CDR3 bases: TGTGCCAGCAGCCCGATAGCGGGAGGGCCTCCCGGGGAGCTGTTTTTT.

CDR3 protein: CASSRQGDYGYTF. The CDR3 DNA reads TGTGCCAGCAGCCGCCAGGGAGACTATGGCTACACCTTC. The chain links TRBV5-8 to TRBJ1-2, with D tentatively TRBD1 (5 bases). V lost 4 bases and J 3 bases, leaving 10 bases between the germline ends. Germline V lookup: CDR1 SGHTS, CDR2 YDEGEE. The CDR3 loop spans 13 amino acids. The full variable domain, rest sourced from reference TRBV5-8 and TRBJ1-2, is EAGVTQSPTHLIKTRGQQATLRCSPISGHTSVYWYQQALGLGLQFLLWYDEGEERNRGNFPPRFSGRQFPNYSSELNVNALELEDSALYLCASSRQGDYGYTFGSGTRLTVV.

The chain carries TRBV18 and TRBJ2-5; a possible D gene is TRBD1 (6 bases). The CDR3 loop spans 13 amino acids. V was clipped by 4 bases and J by 5 bases, with 11 bases between them. Germline V gene data show CDR1 as KGHSH and CDR2 as LQKENI. CDR3 protein: CASSLIDRETQYF. DNA for the CDR3: TGTGCCAGCTCACTAATAGACAGGGAGACCCAGTACTTC.

This clone was detected a few times. V gene TRBV4-1 combines with J gene TRBJ2-5; perhaps TRBD1 as D (5 bases). The last part of the DNA fits TRBJ2-7 better; the J call may be wrong. Germline values: CDR1 MGHRA, CDR2 YSYEKL. The CDR3 sequence is 11 residues long. CDR3 protein: CASSQQGEQYF. The CDR3 DNA follows: TGCGCCAGCAGCCAACAGGGCGAGCAGTACTTC.

The sample holds a few counts of this clone. This chain connects TRBV20-1 to TRBJ1-4; D remains unclear. Germline values: CDR1 DFQATT, CDR2 SNEGSKA (reference sequence). Trimming cost V 4 bases and J 10 bases, with 4 bases left between them. The CDR3 extends over 9 amino acids. The CDR3 sequence: CSAIRKLFF. CDR3 sequence (DNA): TGCAGTGCTATTCGAAAACTGTTTTTT.

The chain uses TRBV7-9 and TRBJ1-4; TRBD1 is a possible D gene (5 bases). The germline CDR1 and CDR2 sequences are SEHNR and FQNEAQ (reference sequence). The CDR3 consists of 17 residues. Trimming stripped 6 bases from V and 3 bases from J, with 20 bases between. The CDR3 region is CASSDGTQGRSNEKLFF. The CDR3 nucleotides read TGTGCCAGCAGTGACGGGACCCAGGGACGATCTAATGAAAAACTGTTTTTT.

This sequence joins TRBV10-3 and TRBJ2-1; D remains unclear. The CDR3 has 14 amino acids. Germline CDR1 and CDR2: ENHRY and SYGVKD. V was trimmed by 3 bases and J by 9 bases, leaving 15 bases between them. The CDR3 DNA is TGTGCCATCAGTGACAAAATCGATGGTGGTGAGCAGTTCTTC. Protein sequence: CAISDKIDGGEQFF.

The gene calls are TRBV5-1 and TRBJ1-2; D uncertain. The CDR3 runs to 16 residues. The V and J ends lost 3 bases and 4 bases respectively, with 19 bases between them. Germline values: CDR1 SGHRS, CDR2 YFSETQ. Here the CDR3 reads CASSSDGDAVFYGYTF. In nucleotides, the CDR3 is TGCGCCAGCAGCTCCGACGGAGATGCCGTCTTCTATGGCTACACCTTC.

This rearrangement joins TRBV7-3 to TRBJ1-1, with 7 bases fitting TRBD1. This CDR3 spans 14 amino acids. Looked up from germline, CDR1 is SGHTA and CDR2 is FQGTGA. J lost 2 bases, V lost 4 bases, and 4 bases had no gene match. The CDR3 loop is CASSSTGINTEAFF. Written as DNA, the CDR3 is TGTGCCAGCAGCTCGACAGGGATCAACACTGAAGCTTTCTTT.

This clone was counted a single time. V is TRBV28 and J is TRBJ1-6, with TRBD1 matching 9 bases. CDR3 length equals 15 residues. The trim removed 1 base at V and 7 bases at J, leaving 2 bases unmatched. CDR1 and CDR2 from the germline V gene are MDHEN and SYDVKM. Here the CDR3 reads CASSLLQGANSPLHF. DNA of the CDR3: TGTGCCAGCAGTTTATTACAGGGGGCGAATTCACCCCTCCACTTT.

The chain carries TRBV9 and TRBJ2-4; 8 bases agree with TRBD2. The CDR3 has 16 residues. Germline-derived CDR1 and CDR2 are SGDLS and YYNGEE. With 1 base clipped from V and 5 bases from J, the junction kept 8 bases outside the gene matches. This chain's CDR3 is CASSVSSGSFENIQYF. The CDR3 DNA reads as TGTGCCAGCAGCGTATCCAGCGGGAGTTTCGAAAACATTCAGTACTTC.

In this sample, this clone turned up a few times. The chain links TRBV15 to TRBJ1-1; D unresolved. The CDR3 sequence is 14 residues long. Trimming removed 8 bases from V and 0 bases from J, with 13 bases in between. From germline, CDR1 is LNHNV and CDR2 YYDKDF (reference sequence). The CDR3 sequence: CATAAEIMNTEAFF. In DNA, the CDR3 is TGTGCCACCGCCGCTGAGATTATGAACACTGAAGCTTTCTTT.

The V and J genes are TRBV9 and TRBJ2-1; 8 positions agree with TRBD2. The CDR3 sequence is 15 residues long. Germline assignment: CDR1 SGDLS and CDR2 YYNGEE. V lost 3 bases, J lost 2 bases, and 4 bases stayed unmatched. DNA of the CDR3: TGTGCCAGCAGCGCCGGGACTAGTCCCTACAATGAGCAGTTCTTC. It codes for CASSAGTSPYNEQFF.

The chain uses TRBV30 and TRBJ2-3; 13 bases are a match to TRBD2. V shed 2 bases and J 8 bases; nucleotides not matched to a gene: 10. Germline V CDR1 and CDR2: GTSNPN, SVGIG (reference sequence). This CDR3 comprises 16 residues. The CDR3 protein is CAWSLGTSGIGGTQYF. For the CDR3, the DNA is TGTGCCTGGAGTCTCGGGACTAGCGGGATAGGGGGTACGCAGTATTTT. Looking up the rest from reference TRBV30 and TRBJ2-3 gives the full variable domain: SQTIHQWPATLVQPVGSPLSLECTVEGTSNPNLYWYRQAAGRGLQLLFYSVGIGQISSEVPQNLSASRPQDRQFILSSKKLLLSDSGFYLCAWSLGTSGIGGTQYFGPGTRLTVL.

This clone was counted a single time. The V call is TRBV21-1, the J call TRBJ1-2. TRBV21-1 is labeled a pseudogene. The CDR3 is 11 residues long. CDR3 residues: CASSKNYGYTF. The CDR3 nucleotides read TGTGCCAGCAGCAAAAACTATGGCTACACCTTC.

J is TRBJ1-1 and V is TRBV5-1; no clear D. V gave up 0 bases and J gave up 1 base, with 7 bases separating them. This CDR3 region has 14 residues. Per germline, CDR1 SGHRS and CDR2 YFSETQ. The CDR3 nucleotides are TGCGCCAGCAGCTTGGGGAGACAGAACACTGAAGCTTTCTTT. It specifies CASSLGRQNTEAFF. The full variable domain, its missing parts supplied by reference TRBV5-1 and TRBJ1-1, is KAGVTQTPRYLIKTRGQQVTLSCSPISGHRSVSWYQQTPGQGLQFLFEYFSETQRNKGNFPGRFSGRQFSNSRSEMNVSTLELGDSALYLCASSLGRQNTEAFFGQGTRLTVV.

This rearrangement joins TRBV27 to TRBJ2-7; 9 bases line up with TRBD2. This CDR3 has 17 residues. V lost 3 bases and J lost 3; bases outside the gene matches: 12. Germline CDR1 MNHEY, CDR2 SMNVEV (reference sequence). CDR3 bases: TGTGCCAGCAGTTTTAGGCCTAGCGGGGCGGAAAGCTACGAGCAGTACTTC. It specifies CASSFRPSGAESYEQYF.